This passage covers 26 T cell receptor beta chains from one sample sequenced in a study of T cell responses to AZD1222 COVID-19 vaccine. Measured with immunoSEQ multiplex PCR; TCRdb has only the in-frame clones, and not every one. The sample holds roughly 110,000 clones, 80% to 90% seen once. Specimen: peripheral blood, collected on day 0 of AZD1222 vaccination. The receptors stem from an adult in good health.

V gene TRBV7-9 combines with J gene TRBJ1-3, with 9 bases lining up with TRBD1. Germline CDR1 SEHNR, CDR2 FQNEAQ (reference sequence). The CDR3 length is 19 residues. J was trimmed by 1 base and V by 5 bases; bases with no gene match: 15. The CDR3 sequence is CASSTPVYRDRVSGNTIYF. The CDR3 coding sequence is TGTGCCAGCAGCACCCCGGTTTACCGGGACAGGGTATCTGGAAACACCATATATTTT.

The V gene is TRBV7-8, the J gene TRBJ1-5; D ambiguous. This CDR3 has 14 amino acids. Looked up from germline, CDR1 is SGHVS and CDR2 is FQNEAQ. V was cut by 0 bases and J by 6 bases, with 9 bases left in between. The chain's CDR3 is CASSLALLGQPQHF. CDR3 in DNA: TGTGCCAGCAGCTTAGCGCTCCTCGGTCAGCCCCAGCATTTT.

The rearrangement links TRBV19 to TRBJ1-2; D is unresolved. Germline V gene lookup returns CDR1 LNHDA and CDR2 SQIVND (reference sequence). Trimming removed 3 bases from V and 1 base from J, with 9 bases in between. The CDR3 loop spans 14 amino acids. In DNA, the CDR3 is TGTGCCAGTAGTATCAAGGGCAGTAACTATGGCTACACCTTC. Amino acid sequence: CASSIKGSNYGYTF.

This rearrangement joins TRBV5-4 to TRBJ1-1; TRBD1 aligns across 7 bases. The CDR3 extends over 15 amino acids. V gave up 3 bases and J gave up 0 bases; unmatched junction bases: 5. The germline CDR1 and CDR2 sequences are SGHNT and YYREEE (reference sequence). CDR3 DNA sequence: TGTGCCAGCAGCTCAAAAGGACAGGTGAACACTGAAGCTTTCTTT. Translated, it gives CASSSKGQVNTEAFF.

A single count supports this clone. The V gene is TRBV28, the J gene TRBJ2-7; 7 nucleotides line up with TRBD1. The CDR3 is 15 residues long. CDR1 and CDR2 from the germline V gene are MDHEN and SYDVKM. The V gene end was trimmed by 5 bases and the J gene end by 5 bases; junction bases not matched to a gene: 12. The CDR3 reads CASSPSGTDRDEQYF. In DNA, the CDR3 is TGTGCCAGCAGTCCTTCCGGGACAGACCGGGACGAGCAGTACTTC.

V and J are TRBV18 and TRBJ1-2, with 10 bases aligning to TRBD1. Germline lookup yields CDR1 KGHSH and CDR2 LQKENI. CDR3 size: 15 residues. With V trimmed by 1 base and J by 5 bases, 4 bases remained unmatched. The CDR3 nucleotides read TGTGCCAGCTCACCACGACAGGGGGCGGATTATGGCTACACCTTC. Protein sequence: CASSPRQGADYGYTF.

The V gene is TRBV7-3, the J gene TRBJ2-3; the match to TRBD1 covers 9 bases. This CDR3 region has 15 residues. The V segment lost 4 bases and the J segment 3 bases; nucleotides outside the gene matches: 5. Germline loops: CDR1 SGHTA, CDR2 FQGTGA. The CDR3 DNA sequence: TGTGCCAGCAGCTCAACAGGGGGCGTAACAGATACGCAGTATTTT. This gives the protein CASSSTGGVTDTQYF.

The chain combines TRBV19 with TRBJ1-2, with a possible D match to TRBD1 (6 bases). This CDR3 region has 15 residues. V was cut by 0 bases and J by 3 bases, with 11 bases left in between. Germline CDR1 LNHDA, CDR2 SQIVND (reference sequence). CDR3 DNA: TGTGCCAGTAGTATAGACGACAGGCCGGACTATGGCTACACCTTC. This codes for CASSIDDRPDYGYTF. The complete variable domain, with remaining parts taken from reference TRBV19 and TRBJ1-2, reads DGGITQSPKYLFRKEGQNVTLSCEQNLNHDAMYWYRQDPGQGLRLIYYSQIVNDFQKGDIAEGYSVSREKKESFPLTVTSAQKNPTAFYLCASSIDDRPDYGYTFGSGTRLTVV.

The chain's CDR3 is CASSPGGTDYGYTF. For the CDR3, the DNA is TGTGCCAGCAGCCCCGGTGGGACAGACTATGGCTACACCTTC. This sequence joins TRBV7-6 and TRBJ1-2; TRBD1 matches at 7 bases. The CDR3 runs 14 residues. With V trimmed by 5 bases and J by 3 bases, 6 bases remained unmatched. In germline, CDR1 is SGHVS, CDR2 FNYEAQ.

The genes are TRBV7-2 and TRBJ2-5; TRBD1 might be the D (6 bases). The germline V gene has CDR1 SGHTA and CDR2 FQGNSA. The V end was cut by 4 bases, the J end by 1 base, with 16 bases between. The CDR3 runs 16 residues. This CDR3 is CASSWGPRRGQETQYF. For the CDR3, the DNA is TGTGCCAGCAGCTGGGGGCCTAGAAGAGGCCAAGAGACCCAGTACTTC.

This clone occurred once. The rearrangement joins TRBV6-5 to TRBJ1-1; TRBD1 agrees at 9 bases. CDR3 length equals 15 residues. The V segment lost 5 bases and the J segment 5 bases; nucleotides outside the gene matches: 9. Germline-derived CDR1 and CDR2 are MNHEY and SVGAGI. In nucleotides, the CDR3 is TGTGCCAGCAGTCTACAGGGGGCTCCTTTGACTGAAGCTTTCTTT. Its protein product is CASSLQGAPLTEAFF.

This clone was counted a single time. This rearrangement joins TRBV7-9 to TRBJ1-3, with D maybe TRBD1 (6 bases). V was trimmed by 1 base and J by 0 bases, leaving 10 bases between them. CDR3 length: 16 amino acids. In germline, CDR1 is SEHNR, CDR2 FQNEAQ (reference sequence). The CDR3 DNA reads TGTGCCAGCAGCTTAGTTGGGGGCCCCTCTGGAAACACCATATATTTT. Its protein product is CASSLVGGPSGNTIYF. Together with reference TRBV7-9 and TRBJ1-3, the CDR3 gives the full variable domain: DTGVSQNPRHKITKRGQNVTFRCDPISEHNRLYWYRQTLGQGPEFLTYFQNEAQLEKSRLLSDRFSAERPKGSFSTLEIQRTEQGDSAMYLCASSLVGGPSGNTIYFGEGSWLTVV.

The genes are TRBV28 and TRBJ1-1; D ambiguous. Deletions cut 7 bases from V and 2 bases from J, with 8 bases between. Per the germline V gene, CDR1 is MDHEN and CDR2 is SYDVKM. The CDR3 runs to 12 residues. CDR3 DNA: TGTGCCAGCACCATAGTTAACACTGAAGCTTTCTTT. Amino acid sequence: CASTIVNTEAFF. The variable domain in full, with the rest retrieved from reference TRBV28 and TRBJ1-1, is DVKVTQSSRYLVKRTGEKVFLECVQDMDHENMFWYRQDPGLGLRLIYFSYDVKMKEKGDIPEGYSVSREKKERFSLILESASTNQTSMYLCASTIVNTEAFFGQGTRLTVV.

This chain links TRBV28 with TRBJ1-6; no firm D call. V was shortened by 6 bases and J by 5 bases, with 8 bases between the two germline ends. CDR3 size: 13 residues. The V gene's germline CDR1 is MDHEN and CDR2 SYDVKM. The CDR3 reads CASRPRDNSPLHF. In DNA form, the CDR3 reads TGTGCCAGCAGGCCGAGGGATAATTCACCCCTCCACTTT.

The chain is built from TRBV7-9 and TRBJ1-5; D ambiguous. Trimming took 5 bases from V and 3 from J, leaving 5 bases between them. CDR1 is SEHNR, CDR2 FQNEAQ, per germline (reference sequence). The CDR3 runs to 12 residues. The CDR3 DNA sequence: TGTGCCAGCAGCGGGAACAATCAGCCCCAGCATTTT. It translates to CASSGNNQPQHF.

This clone has only a few counts. V usage is TRBV5-1 and J usage is TRBJ2-7; D possibly matches TRBD1 or TRBD2 (8 bases each). Trimming took off 4 bases at V and 3 bases at J, with 32 bases between the two ends. Germline assignment: CDR1 SGHRS and CDR2 YFSETQ. The CDR3 consists of 20 residues. DNA of the CDR3: TGCGCCAGCAGCGGCACTGGTGACAGGGGAAATATAGCGGGAATCTACGAGCAGTACTTC. This translates into CASSGTGDRGNIAGIYEQYF.

The V gene is TRBV24-1, the J gene TRBJ2-7; D perhaps matches TRBD2 (7 bases). Germline CDR1 KGHDR, CDR2 SFDVKD. CDR3 length equals 16 residues. V lost 0 bases, J lost 6 bases, and 17 bases lay in between. The CDR3, as DNA: TGTGCCACCAGTGATTTGCCCCCAGGGGAGGGTTCCGAGCAGTACTTC. It encodes CATSDLPPGEGSEQYF.

The chain combines TRBV7-2 with TRBJ2-1; D gene unclear. Trimming removed 1 base at V and 4 bases at J, with 14 bases between. The CDR3 totals 16 residues. Germline-derived CDR1 and CDR2 are SGHTA and FQGNSA. DNA for the CDR3: TGTGCCAGCAGCTTAGGAGCCTCGGGCCTGTACAATGAGCAGTTCTTC. The encoded protein is CASSLGASGLYNEQFF.

This clone was found once. The chain links TRBV28 to TRBJ1-2; 7 nucleotides agree with TRBD1. The CDR3 has 12 amino acids. V lost 5 bases and J lost 5; bases outside the gene matches: 2. Germline V gives CDR1 MDHEN, CDR2 SYDVKM. CDR3 sequence reads: CASSDRAYGYTF. For the CDR3, the DNA is TGTGCCAGCAGTGACAGGGCATATGGCTACACCTTC.

This sequence joins TRBV5-8 and TRBJ1-1, with TRBD1 identical over 9 bases. CDR1 is SGHTS, CDR2 YDEGEE, per germline. V was pared by 6 bases and J by 0 bases, with 9 bases of the junction left unmatched. The CDR3 runs 16 residues. The CDR3 here is CASNRHRGLVNTEAFF. CDR3 sequence (DNA): TGTGCCAGCAACCGGCACAGGGGGCTTGTGAACACTGAAGCTTTCTTT.

The chain joins TRBV6-1 to TRBJ1-3; no firm D call. The CDR3 runs 15 residues. Germline V gives CDR1 MNHNS, CDR2 SASEGT. Between the trimmed V and J ends, which lost 6 bases and 2 bases, there was a span of 14 bases. CDR3 amino acids: CASSQVGLAGNTIYF. Here the CDR3 DNA reads TGTGCCAGCAGCCAGGTGGGATTGGCTGGAAACACCATATATTTT.

The chain has TRBV7-2 and TRBJ2-7, with 9 bases that match TRBD1. The V gene's germline CDR1 is SGHTA and CDR2 FQGNSA. V lost 4 bases, J lost 1 base, and 5 bases stayed unmatched. The CDR3 sequence is 15 residues long. The CDR3 DNA follows: TGTGCCAGCAGCTATACTGGGACAGGGTCCTACGAGCAGTACTTC. It translates to CASSYTGTGSYEQYF.

V gene TRBV18 combines with J gene TRBJ1-4; D may be TRBD1 (6 bases). The germline V gene encodes CDR1 KGHSH and CDR2 LQKENI. Trimming cost V 5 bases and J 7 bases, with 20 bases left between them. The CDR3 totals 16 residues. In DNA, the CDR3 is TGTGCCAGCTCAGAGATACAGGGCCCCCAGGGTGAAAAACTGTTTTTT. It specifies CASSEIQGPQGEKLFF.

The chain recombines TRBV29-1 with TRBJ2-7; no reliable D call. The germline gives CDR1 SQVTM, CDR2 ANQGSEA. This CDR3 comprises 11 residues. V was pared by 3 bases and J by 4 bases, with 7 bases between. CDR3 DNA sequence: TGCAGCGTTGAGCTGGGGTACGAGCAGTACTTC. This gives the protein CSVELGYEQYF.

This clone is a singleton in its sample. This chain joins TRBV5-1 and TRBJ1-4; D is undetermined. V shed 4 bases and J shed 2 bases, with 6 bases lying between them. This CDR3 has 13 amino acids. CDR1 SGHRS and CDR2 YFSETQ come from the germline V gene. CDR3: CASSPLTNEKLFF. The CDR3 DNA sequence: TGCGCCAGCAGCCCCCTCACTAATGAAAAACTGTTTTTT. The entire variable domain, with the rest obtained from reference TRBV5-1 and TRBJ1-4, is as follows: KAGVTQTPRYLIKTRGQQVTLSCSPISGHRSVSWYQQTPGQGLQFLFEYFSETQRNKGNFPGRFSGRQFSNSRSEMNVSTLELGDSALYLCASSPLTNEKLFFGSGTQLSVL.

The chain is built from TRBV11-2 and TRBJ2-7, with 9 bases that match TRBD2. The CDR3 runs 17 residues. The V segment lost 5 bases and the J segment 1 base; nucleotides outside the gene matches: 12. Germline V gives CDR1 SGHAT, CDR2 FQNNGV. CDR3 coding DNA: TGTGCCAGCAGCCCTACGGGGCTAGCGGGAACATCCTACGAGCAGTACTTC. This encodes CASSPTGLAGTSYEQYF.